The rows below give T cell receptor beta chains drawn from one sample of a study of blood T cell repertoires in COVID-19. The method was immunoSEQ multiplex PCR; TCRdb's version includes in-frame clones alone and lacks a portion of them. This table has 150,000 to 200,000 clones, 70% to 80% appearing once. Sequenced: peripheral blood. The receptors derive from a man aged 60-69 years with acute or convalescent COVID-19. Both conserved end residues are part of each CDR3. A D gene is named only where the DNA matches it firmly. The listing skips clone size in some rows; elsewhere it reads once, few, many or a size class.

V gene	clone size	D gene	J gene	CDR3 protein	CDR3 DNA
TRBV24-1	.	TRBD1	TRBJ1-1	CATRPGGQLNTEAFF	TGTGCCACCCGCCCCGGGGGACAGTTGAACACTGAAGCTTTCTTT
TRBV25-1	.	.	TRBJ1-4	CASSEPGTTEKLFF	TGTGCCAGCAGTGAACCAGGAACGACTGAAAAACTGTTTTTT
TRBV7-2	once	TRBD1	TRBJ2-1	CASSLASGTGYEQFF	TGTGCCAGCAGCTTAGCCTCCGGGACAGGGTATGAGCAGTTCTTC
TRBV27	.	.	TRBJ2-6	CASSPGVLAGDTSGANVLTF	TGTGCCAGCAGTCCCGGTGTTTTGGCAGGGGACACCTCTGGGGCCAACGTCCTGACTTTC
TRBV2	.	TRBD1	TRBJ2-7	CASSGRDRPYEQYF	TGTGCCAGCAGTGGCCGGGACAGACCATACGAGCAGTACTTC
TRBV10-2	.	TRBD1	TRBJ1-2	CASELPGGSGYTF	TGCGCCAGCGAGCTTCCAGGGGGTAGTGGCTACACCTTC
TRBV11-1	.	TRBD2	TRBJ2-5	CASSLAGGGQETQYF	TGTGCCAGCAGCTTAGCAGGCGGGGGGCAGGAGACCCAGTACTTC
TRBV30	.	.	TRBJ1-1	CAWRGVPGFVEAFF	TGTGCCTGGAGGGGCGTCCCAGGCTTTGTTGAAGCTTTCTTT
TRBV5-6	few	.	TRBJ1-2	CASSLQGYGGYTF	TGTGCCAGCAGCTTGCAGGGGTATGGTGGCTACACCTTC
TRBV2	.	.	TRBJ2-6	CASTQRQSSGANVLTF	TGTGCCAGCACACAACGACAGAGCTCTGGGGCCAACGTCCTGACTTTC
TRBV6-2/TRBV6-3	.	.	TRBJ1-1	CASSPREGWSTEAFF	TGTGCCAGCAGTCCCCGGGAAGGGTGGAGCACTGAAGCTTTCTTT
TRBV5-1	.	TRBD1	TRBJ2-1	CASSSGTGQNEQFF	TGCGCCAGCAGCTCCGGGACAGGGCAAAATGAGCAGTTCTTC
TRBV19	.	.	TRBJ2-2	CASSSSQGKGPAGELFF	TGTGCCAGTAGTTCTTCACAGGGTAAGGGGCCGGCCGGGGAGCTGTTTTTT
TRBV6-5	.	TRBD1	TRBJ2-1	CASTKGTGSYNEQFF	TGTGCCAGCACCAAAGGGACAGGGTCCTACAATGAGCAGTTCTTC
TRBV5-1	.	.	TRBJ1-2	CASSQDNYGYTF	TGCGCCAGCAGCCAGGATAACTATGGCTACACCTTC
TRBV2	.	TRBD2	TRBJ2-7	CASNGLAGPGEQYF	TGTGCCAGCAATGGGTTAGCGGGCCCCGGCGAGCAGTACTTC
TRBV2	.	TRBD2	TRBJ2-7	CASTRTSLAGANSYEQYF	TGTGCTTCAACCCGAACATCACTAGCGGGGGCCAACTCCTACGAGCAGTACTTC
TRBV18	.	.	TRBJ2-7	CASSPVRAGREQYF	TGTGCCAGCTCACCGGTACGGGCAGGGCGGGAGCAGTACTTC
TRBV27	.	TRBD2	TRBJ2-7	CASSPRAGAYEQYF	TGTGCCAGCAGTCCCCGAGCGGGGGCCTACGAGCAGTACTTC
TRBV13	.	.	TRBJ2-3	CASSSRWGDTDTQYF	TGTGCCAGCAGCTCTCGTTGGGGGGACACAGATACGCAGTATTTT
TRBV11-2	.	.	TRBJ1-5	CASSLEGGQPQHF	TGTGCCAGCAGCTTAGAGGGGGGTCAGCCCCAGCATTTT
TRBV29-1	few	.	TRBJ1-1	CSVHGQFLTEAFF	TGCAGCGTTCATGGACAGTTTTTGACTGAAGCTTTCTTT
TRBV5-4	.	.	TRBJ1-2	CASSLEGVWGYTF	TGTGCCAGCAGCTTGGAGGGGGTGTGGGGCTACACCTTC
TRBV29-1	.	.	TRBJ1-1	CSVDRTENTEAFF	TGCAGCGTTGACAGGACAGAAAACACTGAAGCTTTCTTT
TRBV7-3	.	TRBD2	TRBJ2-5	CASSLLLAGKETQYF	TGTGCCAGCAGCCTACTGCTAGCGGGAAAAGAGACCCAGTACTTC